The clone carrying this T cell receptor beta chain was observed at least ten times. Its target is not known. This sample was included in a study of T cells in Graves' hyperthyroidism and ophthalmopathy. Study observations and caveats: Model-based prediction identified ophthalmopathy a median roughly six months prior to its onset. Blood also carried most thyroid clonotypes expanded above 0.001.

The authors obtained PBMCs from around 11 ml of fresh peripheral blood. Trimming cost V 4 bases and J 3 bases; bases outside gene matches: 9. Germline lookup yields CDR1 MNHEY and CDR2 SMNVEV (reference sequence). The CDR3 spans 16 residues. TCR beta CDR3 regions were amplified from RNA. The study used the HTBI primer set for a first-round RT-PCR of the TCR CDR3. TCRdb re-called the multiplex PCR reads through MiXCR, storing one row per CDR3 protein. The table includes approximately 610,000 distinct CDR3 sequences, roughly 14% detected once. The chain employs TRBV27 and TRBJ2-5; 9 bases match TRBD2. This receptor was identified in a woman aged 35 to 49 with Graves' ophthalmopathy. The sequencing sample was made of blood. The CDR3 sequence: CASSYLNVAGEETQYF. The CDR3, as DNA: TGTGCCAGCAGTTATCTGAATGTAGCGGGAGAAGAGACCCAGTACTTC.